The entry below gives a single TCR beta chain sequence along with its context. No antigen is known for it. Time point of the sample: pretreatment peripheral blood. The source of the sample is a study of PD-L1 blockade in urothelial cancer. Study-level information: Male sex and bladder-origin urothelial cancer characterized about 85% of the roughly 30 patients. The analyses of blood took place 3 weeks (second dose) and 6 weeks after treatment start. Study findings and constraints: Pretreatment blood TCR clonality under the median forecast improved survival.

Sequencing was performed with immunoSEQ multiplex PCR; in TCRdb, only in-frame clones are kept and a portion is missing. This table holds tens of thousands of clones, 87% found once. This sample comprised PBMCs, obtained around atezolizumab (anti-PD-L1) treatment. The receptor was isolated from a woman aged 55-70 years with urothelial cancer.

The chain's CDR3 is CASSLRQGNIQYF. Here the CDR3 DNA reads TGTGCCAGCAGCTTACGACAGGGGAACATTCAGTACTTC. The rearrangement uses TRBV7-2 and TRBJ2-4, with 8 bases matching TRBD1. CDR3 length: 13 residues. Germline V gene sequence: CDR1 SGHTA, CDR2 FQGNSA. V dropped 2 bases and J dropped 7; count of bases not matched to a gene: 1. Full variable domain (remainder filled in from reference TRBV7-2 and TRBJ2-4): GAGVSQSPSNKVTEKGKDVELRCDPISGHTALYWYRQSLGQGLEFLIYFQGNSAPDKSGLPSDRFSAERTGGSVSTLTIQRTQQEDSAVYLCASSLRQGNIQYFGAGTRLSVL.